The clone carrying this TCR beta chain was seen a few times. The data were obtained in a study of T cells after yellow fever vaccination. V was pared by 3 bases and J by 2 bases, with 12 bases between. The CDR3 is 14 amino acids. Germline lookup yields CDR1 SGDLS and CDR2 YYNGEE. TCRdb ran MiXCR on the 5' RACE reads and lists one entry per CDR3 protein. The sample records approximately 550,000 distinct CDR3 sequences, approximately 15% being singletons. The TCR sequence derives from a man younger than 45 who received the YFV17D yellow fever vaccine. The V call is TRBV9, the J call TRBJ2-7; possible D gene TRBD2, 6 bases. The sample consisted of PBMCs, taken on the day of the yellow fever booster vaccination. The CDR3 nucleotides are TGTGCCAGCAGCGCGGGGGACGGAGCCTACGAGCAGTACTTC. Its translation is CASSAGDGAYEQYF.